This T cell receptor beta chain appears in the sequencing data of a study of T-cell reconstitution after alpha-beta-depleted transplantation in children. This clonotype was counted between two and nine times. The CDR3 totals 16 residues. In germline, CDR1 is MNHNS, CDR2 SASEGT. J lost 2 bases, V lost 3 bases, and 9 bases had no gene match. Preparation of the TCRbeta library was carried out with unique molecular identifiers. TCRdb called the PCR reads again in MiXCR, with one record for every CDR3 protein. The sample comprises a few hundred thousand distinct CDR3 sequences, roughly 22% of which are singletons, and about 3.8% rests with the top ten.

This specimen was PBMCs from the stem cell graft donor, taken from the stem cell graft. The source of this sequence is a human donor who donated a stem cell graft to a child with acute myeloid leukemia. The chain employs TRBV6-1 and TRBJ2-7, with 8 nucleotides matching TRBD1. This chain's CDR3 is CASSETTGQVPYEQYF. The CDR3 DNA reads as TGTGCCAGCAGTGAGACGACGGGACAGGTCCCCTACGAGCAGTACTTC.